This T cell receptor beta chain was obtained from a study of OX40 agonist ivuxolimab in advanced cancers. Germline CDR1 reads MGHRA; CDR2 reads YSYEKL. This CDR3 has 16 amino acids. With V trimmed by 0 bases and J by 6 bases, 8 bases remained unmatched. Profiled with immunoSEQ multiplex PCR; TCRdb holds only in-frame clones, not every one. The sample includes some 83,000 clones, 86% of them seen just once. The sequencing used CD4+ or CD8+ T cells sorted from blood, collected in a trial of the OX40 agonist ivuxolimab. This sequence joins TRBV4-1 and TRBJ2-7, with TRBD2 matching over 10 bases. This sequence originates from an adult with an advanced solid tumor such as melanoma, head and neck, liver or kidney cancer. In DNA form, the CDR3 reads TGCGCCAGCAGCCAAGATGGCCTAGCGGGAGCTGGCGAGCAGTACTTC. It yields the protein CASSQDGLAGAGEQYF.